A single sample is the source of the 25 T cell receptor beta chains below, sequenced in a study of STAT5B mutations in CD4+ large granular lymphocyte leukemia. TCRdb's copy holds only in-frame clones and misses some; the assay was immunoSEQ multiplex PCR. The sample includes 30,000 to 35,000 clones, about 82% of them seen just once. The sequenced sample consisted of CD4+ T cells from blood buffy coats. The receptors derive from a human donor in good health.

The chain combines TRBV7-8 with TRBJ2-2, with unresolved D. The ends were cut back, 6 bases at V and 0 bases at J, with 8 bases in the middle. CDR3 length: 14 residues. Per germline, CDR1 SGHVS and CDR2 FQNEAQ. The CDR3 region is CASRLEANTGELFF. The CDR3, as DNA: TGTGCCAGCAGACTTGAAGCGAACACCGGGGAGCTGTTTTTT. The whole variable domain, remainder taken from reference TRBV7-8 and TRBJ2-2, is GAGVSQSPRYKVAKRGQDVALRCDPISGHVSLFWYQQALGQGPEFLTYFQNEAQLDKSGLPSDRFFAERPEGSVSTLKIQRTQQEDSAVYLCASRLEANTGELFFGEGSRLTVL.

The genes are TRBV19 and TRBJ2-1; weak D call: TRBD2 (5 bases). The CDR3 covers 15 residues. Germline CDR1 and CDR2: LNHDA and SQIVND (reference sequence). V lost 5 bases, J lost 0 bases, and 11 bases lay in between. CDR3 sequence: CASSLTGYSYNEQFF. CDR3 sequence (DNA): TGTGCCAGTAGTTTAACGGGGTACTCCTACAATGAGCAGTTCTTC.

V and J are TRBV19 and TRBJ1-2; no clear D gene. Germline values: CDR1 LNHDA, CDR2 SQIVND (reference sequence). With 4 bases removed from V and 7 bases from J, the gap between germline ends came to 7 bases. The CDR3 covers 11 residues. The CDR3 loop is CASSNEAGYTF. The DNA of the CDR3 is TGTGCCAGTAGTAATGAGGCTGGCTACACCTTC.

The chain has TRBV7-2 and TRBJ2-7, with a weak D call TRBD1 (6 bases). Trimming stripped 5 bases from V and 2 bases from J, with 10 bases between. The length of the CDR3 is 13 residues. Germline V gives CDR1 SGHTA, CDR2 FQGNSA. The CDR3 reads CASSRDITYEQYF. The CDR3 DNA is TGTGCCAGCAGCCGGGACATCACCTACGAGCAGTACTTC.

The CDR3 region is CASSQPRDRGIDEQFF. For the CDR3, the DNA is TGCGCCAGCAGCCAACCCCGGGACAGGGGGATCGATGAGCAGTTCTTC. The rearrangement links TRBV5-1 to TRBJ2-1, with 11 positions matching TRBD1. The length of the CDR3 is 16 residues. With 4 bases clipped from V and 8 bases from J, the junction kept 11 bases outside the gene matches. Germline loops: CDR1 SGHRS, CDR2 YFSETQ.

In its sample, this clone was seen a few times. The genes are TRBV13 and TRBJ2-7; the match to TRBD1 covers 8 bases. CDR1 and CDR2 (germline): PRHDT, FYEKMQ (reference sequence). This CDR3 has 13 residues. Losses at the gene ends were 4 bases for V and 6 bases for J; bases not matched to a gene: 5. This CDR3 reads CASSSWTGSEQYF. The CDR3 DNA reads TGTGCCAGCAGCTCCTGGACAGGGAGCGAGCAGTACTTC.

This clone was counted only a few times. This chain connects TRBV28 to TRBJ1-2; TRBD1 aligns across 10 bases. Germline CDR1 MDHEN, CDR2 SYDVKM. The CDR3 extends over 15 amino acids. J gave up 6 bases and V 5 bases, and 9 bases lay outside the gene matches. CDR3 amino acids: CASSRPGTGENGYTF. The DNA of the CDR3 is TGTGCCAGCAGTCGCCCCGGGACAGGGGAAAATGGCTACACCTTC.

J is TRBJ2-1 and V is TRBV7-2; the D gene is possibly TRBD2 (6 bases). The CDR3 has 16 residues. Germline CDR1 SGHTA, CDR2 FQGNSA. V was trimmed by 4 bases and J by 0 bases, leaving 13 bases between them. The CDR3 DNA is TGTGCCAGCAGCTCCCGGAGGGCGTCCTCCTACAATGAGCAGTTCTTC. It specifies CASSSRRASSYNEQFF. The full variable domain, its missing parts supplied by reference TRBV7-2 and TRBJ2-1, is GAGVSQSPSNKVTEKGKDVELRCDPISGHTALYWYRQSLGQGLEFLIYFQGNSAPDKSGLPSDRFSAERTGGSVSTLTIQRTQQEDSAVYLCASSSRRASSYNEQFFGPGTRLTVL.

This clone appeared once. The rearrangement joins TRBV7-7 to TRBJ2-2, with a tentative D call TRBD1 (5 bases). V was shortened by 7 bases and J by 0 bases, with 6 bases between the two germline ends. Germline CDR1 and CDR2: SSHAT and FNYEAQ (reference sequence). CDR3 size: 13 residues. The CDR3 sequence: CASTQANTGELFF. CDR3 bases: TGTGCCAGCACACAGGCGAACACCGGGGAGCTGTTTTTT.

CDR3 DNA sequence: TGTGCCAGCACCCTTTTCTCCTACAATGAGCAGTTCTTC. Its protein is CASTLFSYNEQFF. The V gene is TRBV7-2, the J gene TRBJ2-1; D is uncertain. V was pared by 7 bases and J by 0 bases, with 7 bases between. This CDR3 region has 13 residues. Germline V CDR1 and CDR2: SGHTA, FQGNSA.

The rearrangement uses TRBV28 and TRBJ2-5, with D tentatively TRBD2 (5 bases). This CDR3 is 14 amino acids long. CDR1 and CDR2 from the germline V gene are MDHEN and SYDVKM. Trimming pared 5 bases from V and 0 bases from J, leaving 10 bases between. The CDR3 spells CASSLVRDQETQYF. In nucleotides, the CDR3 is TGTGCCAGCAGTCTCGTGCGGGACCAAGAGACCCAGTACTTC. Drawing the rest from reference TRBV28 and TRBJ2-5, the complete variable domain is DVKVTQSSRYLVKRTGEKVFLECVQDMDHENMFWYRQDPGLGLRLIYFSYDVKMKEKGDIPEGYSVSREKKERFSLILESASTNQTSMYLCASSLVRDQETQYFGPGTRLLVL.

The chain employs TRBV6-6 and TRBJ1-3; D is unclear. The CDR3 length is 16 residues. Germline V gene lookup returns CDR1 MNHNY and CDR2 SVGAGI (reference sequence). V was clipped by 4 bases and J by 0 bases, with 13 bases between them. CDR3 DNA sequence: TGTGCCAGCAGTTCCCCCGGACTCTACTCTGGAAACACCATATATTTT. Translation gives CASSSPGLYSGNTIYF.

CDR3 protein: CASSELPRLGIETQYF. DNA for the CDR3: TGCGCCAGCAGTGAGTTACCAAGACTAGGGATAGAGACCCAGTACTTC. The chain has TRBV10-1 and TRBJ2-5, with D possibly being TRBD2 (6 bases). The CDR3 runs to 16 residues. Germline CDR1 and CDR2: WNHNN and SYGVQD (reference sequence). V was pared by 1 base and J by 4 bases, with 16 bases between.

The chain combines TRBV4-1 with TRBJ1-4, with D possibly matching TRBD1 (5 bases). CDR1 MGHRA and CDR2 YSYEKL come from the germline V gene. The CDR3 sequence is 15 residues long. V lost 2 bases and J lost 4, with 11 bases in between. The CDR3 loop reads CASSQPTRVNEKLFF. As DNA, the CDR3 is TGCGCCAGCAGCCAACCTACCAGGGTTAATGAAAAACTGTTTTTT.

The V and J genes are TRBV6-6 and TRBJ1-1, with TRBD1 identical over 8 bases. CDR1 is MNHNY and CDR2 is SVGAGI in the germline V gene (reference sequence). CDR3 size: 16 residues. The ends lost 1 base at V and 4 bases at J; junction bases unmatched: 8. The CDR3, as DNA: TGTGCCAGCAGTTACTACGACAGGGGCGCCGTCACTGAAGCTTTCTTT. It specifies CASSYYDRGAVTEAFF.

The table lists this clone with a count of one. The rearrangement uses TRBV28 and TRBJ2-7; perhaps TRBD1 as D (5 bases). The CDR3 totals 15 residues. V lost 3 bases to trimming and J lost 4 bases, with 16 bases between them. The germline V gene has CDR1 MDHEN and CDR2 SYDVKM. For the CDR3, the DNA is TGTGCCAGCAGTTTGAAGAGTACAGGAAGGTACGAGCAGTACTTC. Translation gives CASSLKSTGRYEQYF.

The gene calls are TRBV25-1 and TRBJ2-2; D is uncertain. Germline V gene sequence: CDR1 MGHDK, CDR2 SYGVNS. V lost 6 bases and J 4 bases, leaving 9 bases between the germline ends. This CDR3 contains 13 residues. The CDR3 spells CASRNAATGELFF. DNA for the CDR3: TGTGCCAGCAGAAATGCAGCCACCGGGGAGCTGTTTTTT.

V gene TRBV19 combines with J gene TRBJ2-3; 7 bases fit TRBD2. With 6 bases clipped from V and 5 bases from J, the junction kept 11 bases outside the gene matches. The CDR3 contains 15 residues. CDR1 and CDR2 from the germline V gene are LNHDA and SQIVND (reference sequence). The CDR3 DNA reads as TGTGCCAGTAGGCTGACTAGCCCAAGAATAGATACGCAGTATTTT. As protein: CASRLTSPRIDTQYF.

This clone was seen once. The V call is TRBV7-2, the J call TRBJ1-1, with unresolved D. Per the germline V gene, CDR1 is SGHTA and CDR2 is FQGNSA. CDR3 length equals 12 residues. V was clipped by 3 bases and J by 6 bases, with 8 bases between them. The CDR3 bases are TGTGCCAGCAGCTTTGGGTTCTCTGAAGCTTTCTTT. Encoded protein: CASSFGFSEAFF.

The rearrangement joins TRBV11-2 to TRBJ2-5; no clear D gene. The CDR3 is 14 amino acids. Trimming stripped 5 bases from V and 4 bases from J, with 14 bases between. Germline CDR1 is SGHAT and CDR2 is FQNNGV. This chain's CDR3 is CASSPRPISETQYF. DNA for the CDR3: TGTGCCAGCAGCCCCCGACCCATTTCAGAGACCCAGTACTTC.

The rearrangement links TRBV19 to TRBJ2-3; maybe TRBD2 (5 bases). Per the germline V gene, CDR1 is LNHDA and CDR2 is SQIVND (reference sequence). CDR3 length equals 14 residues. Trimming pared 6 bases from V and 2 bases from J, leaving 12 bases between. Written as DNA, the CDR3 is TGTGCCAGTAGACGGGATGGGGTCACAGATACGCAGTATTTT. Translating it yields CASRRDGVTDTQYF.

This clone is judged medium-sized. V gene TRBV10-1 combines with J gene TRBJ2-7; D is unclear. Germline lookup yields CDR1 WNHNN and CDR2 SYGVQD (reference sequence). Trimming removed 0 bases from V and 3 bases from J, with 6 bases in between. The CDR3 sequence is 13 residues long. The CDR3 loop is CASSESLDYEQYF. In nucleotides, the CDR3 is TGCGCCAGCAGTGAGTCGTTGGACTACGAGCAGTACTTC.

CDR3 sequence: CAISESGGDNQPQHF. CDR3 DNA: TGTGCCATCAGTGAGTCAGGAGGGGACAATCAGCCCCAGCATTTT. This chain joins TRBV10-3 and TRBJ1-5; possibly TRBD1 for D (5 bases). CDR1 is ENHRY and CDR2 is SYGVKD in the germline V gene. The ends were cut back, 0 bases at V and 3 bases at J, with 9 bases in the middle. The CDR3 is 15 residues long.

This chain joins TRBV6-1 and TRBJ1-5; TRBD1 agrees at 7 bases. J was trimmed by 10 bases and V by 11 bases; bases with no gene match: 17. This CDR3 spans 14 amino acids. CDR1 is MNHNS and CDR2 is SASEGT in the germline V gene. In DNA form, the CDR3 reads TGTGCCGGCGGAAAACTTGAAGTAGGGGGCCCCCAGCATTTT. Residues: CAGGKLEVGGPQHF.

V usage is TRBV27 and J usage is TRBJ2-5, with TRBD2 identical over 8 bases. V was clipped by 6 bases and J by 1 base; unmatched bases: 10. The length of the CDR3 is 16 residues. The germline CDR1 and CDR2 sequences are MNHEY and SMNVEV (reference sequence). In nucleotides, the CDR3 is TGTGCCAGCAGGCTTGACGGGCTAGCGGGCCAAGAGACCCAGTACTTC. As protein: CASRLDGLAGQETQYF.